What follows are 18 T cell receptor beta chains derived from one specimen sequenced in a study of response to subunit inactivated influenza vaccine. TCRdb reanalysed the RT-PCR reads using MiXCR and keeps one entry per CDR3 protein. Of approximately 290,000 distinct CDR3 sequences listed, about 20% are singletons. This sample comprised PBMCs from blood, obtained approximately 20 months after vaccination. The source of these receptors is a man between 50 and 75 years old who received an inactivated influenza vaccine.

The rearrangement joins TRBV3-1 to TRBJ1-2; 11 bases match TRBD1. With 0 bases clipped from V and 8 bases from J, the junction kept 11 bases outside the gene matches. Per germline, CDR1 LGHDT and CDR2 YNNKEL (reference sequence). The CDR3 runs 17 residues. CDR3 loop: CASSQDLDPGQGGGYTF. Written as DNA, the CDR3 is TGTGCCAGCAGCCAAGATCTTGATCCGGGACAGGGGGGCGGCTACACCTTC.

This clonotype occurred many times. The V gene is TRBV5-1, the J gene TRBJ1-1; D call uncertain. V lost 0 bases and J 1 base, leaving 7 bases between the germline ends. Per the germline V gene, CDR1 is SGHRS and CDR2 is YFSETQ. The length of the CDR3 is 14 residues. The chain's CDR3 is CASSLGPGNTEAFF. The CDR3 nucleotides read TGCGCCAGCAGCTTGGGACCGGGGAACACTGAAGCTTTCTTT.

This sequence joins TRBV12-3 or TRBV12-4 and TRBJ2-7; 9 positions match TRBD1. The CDR3 extends over 14 amino acids. The V and J ends lost 5 bases and 5 bases, in that order; junction bases with no gene match: 7. The CDR3 loop reads CASSLGQGHNEQYF. In DNA, the CDR3 is TGTGCCAGCAGTCTCGGACAGGGGCACAACGAGCAGTACTTC.

The rearrangement joins TRBV7-2 to TRBJ2-7; 8 bases are a match to TRBD1. CDR3 length: 15 amino acids. With V trimmed by 3 bases and J by 1 base, 5 bases remained unmatched. Germline lookup yields CDR1 SGHTA and CDR2 FQGNSA. The CDR3 region has the DNA TGTGCCAGCAGCTTTAAGACAGGGGCTTCCTACGAGCAGTACTTC. It encodes CASSFKTGASYEQYF.

This clonotype came up a few times. The chain recombines TRBV10-3 with TRBJ1-1, with D unclear. The CDR3 length is 11 residues. Germline-derived CDR1 and CDR2 are ENHRY and SYGVKD. V lost 6 bases and J 3 bases, leaving 5 bases between the germline ends. The CDR3, as DNA: TGTGCCATCAGGGAAGACACTGAAGCTTTCTTT. It codes for CAIREDTEAFF.

This clonotype was observed many times. The rearrangement joins TRBV20-1 to TRBJ1-1; 8 bases are shared with TRBD1. The CDR3 runs 13 residues. Trimming at V came to 6 bases and at J to 3 bases, leaving 6 bases not matched to a gene. Germline V gene lookup returns CDR1 DFQATT and CDR2 SNEGSKA (reference sequence). CDR3 in amino acids: CSAWTGTDTEAFF. In nucleotides, the CDR3 is TGCAGTGCCTGGACAGGGACAGACACTGAAGCTTTCTTT.

The chain recombines TRBV20-1 with TRBJ2-3; TRBD2 matches 12 bases. Germline-derived CDR1 and CDR2 are DFQATT and SNEGSKA (reference sequence). V was clipped by 5 bases and J by 1 base; unmatched bases: 10. The CDR3 sequence is 17 residues long. The CDR3 is CSAWTSGAGGGTDTQYF. The CDR3, as DNA: TGCAGTGCTTGGACTAGCGGGGCGGGAGGTGGCACAGATACGCAGTATTTT.

The chain joins TRBV11-2 to TRBJ1-4; D is possibly TRBD1 (5 bases). CDR1 is SGHAT, CDR2 FQNNGV, per germline. V lost 4 bases, J lost 3 bases, and 18 bases lay in between. There are 17 residues in the CDR3. The CDR3 region is CASSSPQRGRANEKLFF. As DNA, the CDR3 is TGTGCCAGCAGCTCCCCCCAGCGGGGCCGGGCTAATGAAAAACTGTTTTTT.

J is TRBJ2-2 and V is TRBV5-1; possibly TRBD2 for D (5 bases). Germline CDR1 SGHRS, CDR2 YFSETQ. CDR3 length: 19 residues. Trimming took off 4 bases at V and 2 bases at J, with 24 bases between the two ends. The CDR3 region has the DNA TGCGCCAGCAGCCCTTTTGGTTCCGGACTGGACTCTAACACCGGGGAGCTGTTTTTT. This encodes CASSPFGSGLDSNTGELFF.

The chain recombines TRBV19 with TRBJ1-5, with 7 bases fitting TRBD1. CDR3 length: 14 amino acids. V lost 4 bases, J lost 6 bases, and 6 bases stayed unmatched. Per the germline V gene, CDR1 is LNHDA and CDR2 is SQIVND (reference sequence). CDR3 bases: TGTGCCAGTAGTAGACAGGGTCTTGGTCAGCCCCAGCATTTT. Amino acids: CASSRQGLGQPQHF.

This clonotype turned up a few times. The V gene is TRBV12-3 or TRBV12-4, the J gene TRBJ1-1, with D perhaps matching TRBD1 (5 bases). CDR3 length: 14 amino acids. Deletions cut 6 bases from V and 1 base from J, with 12 bases between. CDR3 protein: CASRLDGANTEAFF. CDR3 DNA sequence: TGTGCCAGCAGACTGGACGGGGCGAACACTGAAGCTTTCTTT.

This clonotype occurred a few times. V gene TRBV7-2 combines with J gene TRBJ2-3, with D perhaps TRBD1 (6 bases). The length of the CDR3 is 13 residues. Per the germline V gene, CDR1 is SGHTA and CDR2 is FQGNSA. V lost 5 bases to trimming and J lost 6 bases, with 12 bases between them. The CDR3 nucleotides read TGTGCCAGCAGCATCTCGCAGGGGGATACGCAGTATTTT. Its protein is CASSISQGDTQYF.

CDR3 region: CSAPGTSSYNEQFF. CDR3 sequence (DNA): TGCAGTGCTCCCGGGACTAGCAGTTACAATGAGCAGTTCTTC. The V and J genes are TRBV20-1 and TRBJ2-1, with TRBD2 matching 9 bases. Germline CDR1 and CDR2: DFQATT and SNEGSKA (reference sequence). Losses at the gene ends were 5 bases for V and 4 bases for J; bases not matched to a gene: 6. CDR3 size: 14 residues.

The chain joins TRBV20-1 to TRBJ2-7; 10 nucleotides line up with TRBD2. The CDR3 runs 14 residues. From germline, CDR1 is DFQATT and CDR2 SNEGSKA (reference sequence). J was trimmed by 0 bases and V by 2 bases; bases with no gene match: 1. For the CDR3, the DNA is TGCAGTGCTAGACTAGCGGGAGCCTCCTACGAGCAGTACTTC. Translated: CSARLAGASYEQYF.

This sequence joins TRBV20-1 and TRBJ2-1; 15 bases agree with TRBD2. V was pared by 3 bases and J by 6 bases, with 6 bases of the junction left unmatched. Germline V CDR1 and CDR2: DFQATT, SNEGSKA (reference sequence). The CDR3 is made up of 16 amino acids. This CDR3 reads CSASWGLAGGRNEQFF. CDR3 sequence (DNA): TGCAGTGCTAGTTGGGGACTAGCGGGGGGACGCAATGAGCAGTTCTTC.

This clonotype was seen a few times. The gene calls are TRBV27 and TRBJ2-1; D tentatively reads TRBD1 or TRBD2 (5 bases each). The V gene's germline CDR1 is MNHEY and CDR2 SMNVEV (reference sequence). V was pared by 5 bases and J by 15 bases, with 17 bases between. This CDR3 has 12 amino acids. The CDR3 DNA reads as TGTGCCAGCAGTCCCGGGACCTTTCGTCGGTTCTTC. It is translated as CASSPGTFRRFF.

CDR3 bases: TGTGCCAGCAGCTTGGCCCCAGGGGGTTTGACTGAAGCTTTCTTT. This gives the protein CASSLAPGGLTEAFF. This rearrangement joins TRBV5-5 to TRBJ1-1; 7 bases are a match to TRBD1. This CDR3 spans 15 amino acids. J lost 5 bases, V lost 0 bases, and 7 bases had no gene match. Germline-derived CDR1 and CDR2 are SGHKS and YYEKEE (reference sequence).

This chain joins TRBV28 and TRBJ1-6, with TRBD1 matching over 10 bases. Germline V lookup: CDR1 MDHEN, CDR2 SYDVKM. CDR3 length: 19 residues. V lost 2 bases to trimming and J lost 0 bases; unmatched junction nucleotides: 7. The CDR3 DNA is TGTGCCAGCAGTTTAGGTGACAGGGGGCGAAGCTCCTATAATTCACCCCTCCACTTT. Protein: CASSLGDRGRSSYNSPLHF.